This entry features one TCR beta chain sequence. Sequencing was performed with immunoSEQ multiplex PCR; in TCRdb, only in-frame clones are kept and a portion is missing. The data show 65,000 to 85,000 clones, 90% to 95% seen once. This specimen comes from a study of technical replicates of blood from a handful of donors. Losses at the gene ends were 2 bases for V and 1 base for J; bases not matched to a gene: 0. Germline CDR1 MNHEY, CDR2 SMNVEV (reference sequence). The CDR3 extends over 14 amino acids. The rearrangement uses TRBV27 and TRBJ2-7, with 9 bases matching TRBD1. The sequence came from a human donor in good health. Specimen: T cells isolated from PBMCs. CDR3 DNA: TGTGCCAGCAGTTTAGGGACAGGGTCCTACGAGCAGTACTTC. It yields the protein CASSLGTGSYEQYF.